One and the same sample provided the 18 T cell receptor beta chains below, sequenced in a study of blood T cells in healthy people across ages. Primers used in a second PCR of roughly 7 to 11 cycles were a sample-barcoded 5' primer and a J-beta primer mix. Via MiXCR, TCRdb re-called the 5' RACE reads, giving one row per CDR3 protein. The repertoire holds 1,500,000 or so distinct CDR3 sequences, with around 59% as singletons. Source material: blood. These receptor sequences come from a man aged 18-30 years in good health.

This clonotype has just a few counts. The genes are TRBV2 and TRBJ2-1, with a weak D call TRBD1 (6 bases). Per germline, CDR1 SNHLY and CDR2 FYNNEI. This CDR3 has 14 residues. Trimming removed 10 bases at V and 0 bases at J, with 13 bases between. This chain's CDR3 is CAIRGGSSYNEQFF. Written as DNA, the CDR3 is TGTGCCATCAGGGGCGGAAGCTCCTACAATGAGCAGTTCTTC.

This clonotype was seen a handful of times. The J gene is TRBJ2-3, the V gene TRBV7-2; the D gene could be TRBD1 or TRBD2 (6 bases each). Germline V gene sequence: CDR1 SGHTA, CDR2 FQGNSA. V lost 3 bases and J lost 10, with 17 bases in between. This CDR3 has 14 amino acids. For the CDR3, the DNA is TGTGCCAGCAGCTTTGGGCGAAGGGGGGATCCGCAGTATTTT. Its translation: CASSFGRRGDPQYF.

The chain joins TRBV12-3 or TRBV12-4 to TRBJ2-1; 8 nucleotides align to TRBD2. The CDR3 sequence is 16 residues long. Trimming took 5 bases from V and 8 from J; bases not matched to a gene: 14. Written as DNA, the CDR3 is TGTGCCAGCAGTCTAAGCGGGAGACTCAGCGGGGATGAGCAGTTCTTC. As protein: CASSLSGRLSGDEQFF.

The chain joins TRBV20-1 to TRBJ2-7; 8 positions match TRBD1. V was pared by 5 bases and J by 3 bases, with 12 bases of the junction left unmatched. In germline, CDR1 is DFQATT, CDR2 SNEGSKA (reference sequence). The CDR3 sequence is 15 residues long. In nucleotides, the CDR3 is TGCAGTGCTTCCCCGGGACAGGCGACTTACTACGAGCAGTACTTC. Translating gives CSASPGQATYYEQYF.

The rearrangement links TRBV28 to TRBJ2-7; TRBD1 aligns across 10 bases. Germline V CDR1 and CDR2: MDHEN, SYDVKM. Losses at the gene ends were 2 bases for V and 5 bases for J; bases not matched to a gene: 6. This CDR3 has 15 amino acids. CDR3 residues: CASSLGVTGGNEQYF. Here the CDR3 DNA reads TGTGCCAGCAGTTTAGGGGTGACAGGGGGCAACGAGCAGTACTTC.

This chain links TRBV4-3 with TRBJ1-5; D is possibly TRBD1 (6 bases). The V and J ends lost 3 bases and 5 bases respectively, with 8 bases between them. The CDR3 runs 13 residues. The V gene's germline CDR1 is LGHNA and CDR2 YSLEER. CDR3 region: CASSQNRDQPQHF. The CDR3 DNA reads as TGCGCCAGCAGCCAGAACAGGGATCAGCCCCAGCATTTT.

V and J are TRBV15 and TRBJ2-5; 7 bases fit TRBD2. Germline lookup yields CDR1 LNHNV and CDR2 YYDKDF (reference sequence). V lost 2 bases, J lost 2 bases, and 11 bases stayed unmatched. The CDR3 is made up of 17 amino acids. CDR3 sequence reads: CATSRFPSGTIQETQYF. The CDR3 bases are TGTGCCACCAGCAGATTCCCTAGCGGAACGATTCAAGAGACCCAGTACTTC.

The V and J genes are TRBV29-1 and TRBJ2-1; D is uncertain. This CDR3 is 14 amino acids long. Germline-derived CDR1 and CDR2 are SQVTM and ANQGSEA. Trimming removed 3 bases at V and 0 bases at J, with 9 bases between. CDR3: CSVEKGRSYNEQFF. The CDR3 coding sequence is TGCAGCGTTGAGAAAGGTCGCTCCTACAATGAGCAGTTCTTC.

J is TRBJ2-5 and V is TRBV29-1; no definite D call. With 7 bases removed from V and 12 bases from J, the gap between germline ends came to 18 bases. Per the germline V gene, CDR1 is SQVTM and CDR2 is ANQGSEA. CDR3 length: 11 residues. The CDR3 loop reads CSGDFESMEYF. CDR3 bases: TGCAGCGGTGATTTTGAATCGATGGAGTACTTC.

The chain joins TRBV15 to TRBJ2-3; D not resolved. V lost 3 bases to trimming and J lost 3 bases, with 10 bases between them. The CDR3 is made up of 14 amino acids. Germline CDR1 LNHNV, CDR2 YYDKDF (reference sequence). CDR3 protein: CATSSTPETDTQYF. In DNA, the CDR3 is TGTGCCACCAGCAGTACGCCTGAAACAGATACGCAGTATTTT.

As DNA, the CDR3 is TGTGCCAGCAGCCGGATTAGAAGTACCTATAGGACAGGGGTGGACTATGGCTACACCTTC. It translates to CASSRIRSTYRTGVDYGYTF. The chain has TRBV14 and TRBJ1-2; 9 bases are shared with TRBD1. There are 20 residues in the CDR3. Germline loops: CDR1 SGHDN, CDR2 FVKESK. V lost 4 bases, J lost 3 bases, and 21 bases stayed unmatched.

The gene calls are TRBV4-2 and TRBJ2-3; possibly TRBD1 for D (6 bases). Germline CDR1 LGHNA, CDR2 YNFKEQ. The CDR3 sequence is 12 residues long. Trimming cost V 2 bases and J 10 bases, with 10 bases left between them. CDR3 nucleotide sequence: TGTGCCAGCAGCCAAACAGGACAGCCGCAGTATTTT. Translation gives CASSQTGQPQYF.

This chain links TRBV6-5 with TRBJ2-7; D not certain. Germline CDR1 is MNHEY and CDR2 is SVGAGI. The CDR3 has 14 residues. The ends were cut back, 5 bases at V and 5 bases at J, with 16 bases in the middle. CDR3 DNA: TGTGCCAGCAGTCCCCGACAAACCCTCCACGAGCAGTACTTC. Translated, it gives CASSPRQTLHEQYF.

This sequence joins TRBV4-2 and TRBJ2-5; D gene ambiguous. Trimming removed 3 bases at V and 2 bases at J, with 13 bases between. Germline V CDR1 and CDR2: LGHNA, YNFKEQ. The CDR3 is made up of 15 amino acids. CDR3 sequence (DNA): TGTGCCAGCAGCCAGACCCGGTCTATGCAAGAGACCCAGTACTTC. It encodes CASSQTRSMQETQYF.

This chain uses TRBV29-1 with TRBJ1-2; 7 positions match TRBD1. Per the germline V gene, CDR1 is SQVTM and CDR2 is ANQGSEA. The V gene end was trimmed by 3 bases and the J gene end by 0 bases; junction bases not matched to a gene: 7. This CDR3 is built from 15 residues. Here the CDR3 DNA reads TGCAGCGTTGATACCACAGGGGTTTCTAACTATGGCTACACCTTC. Encoded protein: CSVDTTGVSNYGYTF.

The gene calls are TRBV10-3 and TRBJ2-1; 10 bases align to TRBD2. With 11 bases clipped from V and 8 bases from J, the junction kept 15 bases outside the gene matches. Germline V gives CDR1 ENHRY, CDR2 SYGVKD. The CDR3 consists of 15 residues. The CDR3 protein is CAVTPGVAGGYEQFF. DNA of the CDR3: TGTGCCGTCACCCCAGGGGTAGCGGGGGGTTATGAGCAGTTCTTC.

The chain uses TRBV7-9 and TRBJ2-2, with unresolved D. In germline, CDR1 is SEHNR, CDR2 FQNEAQ (reference sequence). Trimming took 5 bases from V and 2 from J, leaving 15 bases between them. The CDR3 length is 16 residues. For the CDR3, the DNA is TGTGCCAGCAGCCCGAAGGCCTTTGGTAACACCGGGGAGCTGTTTTTT. This encodes CASSPKAFGNTGELFF.

The chain joins TRBV7-2 to TRBJ1-2; D is unresolved. V lost 5 bases and J 8 bases, leaving 12 bases between the germline ends. The germline gives CDR1 SGHTA, CDR2 FQGNSA. The CDR3 contains 12 residues. The CDR3 region is CASSPSDWGYTF. The CDR3, as DNA: TGTGCCAGCAGCCCCAGTGATTGGGGCTACACCTTC.